These T cell receptor beta chains were read from a single sample in a study of Ad26.COV2.S vaccination and SARS-CoV-2 variants. Repertoires were generated with immunoSEQ multiplex PCR, while TCRdb's copy carries only in-frame clones and drops some. The table lists about 420,000 clones, 88% of them singletons, with 3.6% in the top ten. The sequenced sample was peripheral blood, obtained in a trial of Ad26.COV2.S vaccine versus placebo. The origin of the receptors is a person aged 18-65 years who received the Ad26.COV2.S COVID-19 vaccine or a placebo. Both conserved end residues are part of each CDR3. D genes are given only for firm matches. Clone size is stated in some rows and not others, as once, few, many or a class when expanded.

>TRBJ2-5|-|TRBV27|-
CASSQDRRAETQYF
TGTGCCAGCAGCCAAGACAGGAGAGCAGAGACCCAGTACTTC
>TRBJ1-5|few|TRBV30|-
CAWSVWDRGAQHF
TGTGCCTGGAGTGTATGGGACCGAGGGGCCCAGCATTTT
>TRBJ1-1|-|TRBV19|-
CASSSQGGGDTEAFF
TGTGCCAGTAGTTCACAGGGAGGGGGGGACACTGAAGCTTTCTTT
>TRBJ2-6|once|TRBV9|TRBD2
CASSLGQRGSYSGANVLTF
TGTGCCAGCAGCCTCGGTCAGCGGGGAAGCTACTCTGGGGCCAACGTCCTGACTTTC
>TRBJ2-1|-|TRBV7-3|-
CASSLTVDNNEQFF
TGTGCCAGCAGCTTAACCGTCGACAACAATGAGCAGTTCTTC
>TRBJ1-2|-|TRBV13|-
CASSSVGWGNNYGYTF
TGTGCCAGCAGCTCCGTTGGGTGGGGGAATAACTATGGCTACACCTTC
>TRBJ1-3|-|TRBV3-1/TRBV3-2|-
CASSQTREGNTIYF
TGTGCCAGCAGCCAGACCCGGGAAGGAAACACCATATATTTT
>TRBJ1-2|once|TRBV7-9|TRBD1
CASSPTGLNGYTF
TGTGCCAGCAGCCCGACAGGGCTAAATGGCTACACCTTC
>TRBJ2-3|-|TRBV29-1|TRBD2
CSVGRGGRTDTQYF
TGCAGCGTCGGACGGGGGGGCCGCACAGATACGCAGTATTTT
>TRBJ1-3|-|TRBV7-2|-
CASSFTGPFAGNTIYF
TGTGCCAGCAGCTTTACAGGTCCTTTTGCTGGAAACACCATATATTTT
>TRBJ1-1|-|TRBV5-1|-
CASSPYPVNTEAFF
TGCGCCAGCAGCCCCTATCCCGTGAACACTGAAGCTTTCTTT
>TRBJ2-3|-|TRBV4-3|TRBD1
CASSQLQGAPTQYF
TGCGCCAGCAGCCAATTGCAGGGGGCGCCTACGCAGTATTTT
>TRBJ2-7|-|TRBV15|-
CATSTLGFPEYEQYF
TGTGCCACCAGCACTTTAGGGTTCCCCGAATACGAGCAGTACTTC
>TRBJ2-5|-|TRBV28|-
CASLNRDKRQTQYF
TGTGCCAGTTTAAACCGGGACAAGAGGCAGACCCAGTACTTC
>TRBJ1-5|-|TRBV6-2/TRBV6-3|-
CASSWGQGGNQPQHF
TGTGCCAGCAGTTGGGGTCAGGGAGGCAATCAGCCCCAGCATTTT
>TRBJ1-2|few|TRBV5-1|TRBD1
CASSPGGGQGWNYGYTF
TGCGCCAGCAGCCCTGGAGGGGGCCAAGGATGGAACTATGGCTACACCTTC
>TRBJ1-1|-|TRBV12-3/TRBV12-4|-
CASSLLYTEAFF
TGTGCCAGCAGTTTACTATACACTGAAGCTTTCTTT
>TRBJ2-6|once|TRBV4-3|-
CASSQVTGSGANVLTF
TGCGCCAGCAGCCAAGTGACGGGCTCTGGGGCCAACGTCCTGACTTTC
>TRBJ2-7|-|TRBV2|-
CASSARPLMEQYF
TGTGCCAGCAGTGCACGGCCCCTCATGGAGCAGTACTTC
>TRBJ2-6|-|TRBV5-1|TRBD1
CASSPGQGASGANVLTF
TGCGCCAGCAGCCCTGGACAGGGGGCGAGTGGGGCCAACGTCCTGACTTTC
>TRBJ2-2|-|TRBV5-1|TRBD2
CASSLGLAGDTGELFF
TGCGCCAGCAGCTTGGGTTTAGCGGGGGACACCGGGGAGCTGTTTTTT
>TRBJ2-3|-|TRBV5-6|-
CASSPRTEYSTDTQYF
TGTGCCAGCAGCCCGAGGACAGAGTACAGCACAGATACGCAGTATTTT
>TRBJ1-2|-|TRBV7-3|TRBD1
CASSPHPGTVFFNYGYTF
TGTGCCAGCAGCCCCCATCCCGGGACAGTTTTTTTTAACTATGGCTACACCTTC
>TRBJ1-1|many|TRBV3-1/TRBV3-2|-
CASSEEQGTTEAFF
TGTGCCAGCAGCGAAGAGCAGGGGACCACTGAAGCTTTCTTT
>TRBJ2-3|-|TRBV10-3|-
CAIRNNTQYF
TGTGCCATCAGGAACAATACGCAGTATTTT
>TRBJ2-5|-|TRBV30|-
CAYAQGEETQYF
TGTGCCTACGCTCAGGGCGAGGAGACCCAGTACTTC
>TRBJ2-5|once|TRBV11-2|TRBD1
CASSLGDSNQETQYF
TGTGCCAGCAGCTTAGGGGACAGTAACCAAGAGACCCAGTACTTC
>TRBJ2-1|-|TRBV21-1|-
CASSKIGGLAGNRYNEQFF
TGTGCCAGCAGCAAAATTGGGGGACTAGCGGGGAACCGGTACAATGAGCAGTTCTTC
>TRBJ2-7|-|TRBV7-2|TRBD1
CASSSPFSDRGHEQYF
TGTGCCAGCAGCTCCCCCTTCAGCGACAGGGGGCACGAGCAGTACTTC
>TRBJ2-3|-|TRBV28|-
CASTMRGGPTDTQYF
TGTGCCAGCACCATGCGAGGTGGTCCCACAGATACGCAGTATTTT
>TRBJ2-5|-|TRBV3-1/TRBV3-2|TRBD1
CASSQGQGRGETQYF
TGTGCCAGCAGCCAAGGACAGGGGCGAGGAGAGACCCAGTACTTC
>TRBJ2-3|-|TRBV9|-
CASSEVGDLTDTQYF
TGTGCCAGCAGCGAGGTTGGGGATCTCACAGATACGCAGTATTTT
>TRBJ2-7|-|TRBV7-2|-
CASSLVGQGYEQYF
TGTGCCAGCAGCTTAGTTGGGCAGGGGTACGAGCAGTACTTC
>TRBJ2-5|-|TRBV10-2|-
CASSESGRGETQYF
TGCGCCAGCAGTGAGTCGGGCAGAGGGGAGACCCAGTACTTC
>TRBJ1-2|-|TRBV2|-
CASSESGANYGYTF
TGTGCCAGCAGTGAATCAGGAGCTAACTATGGCTACACCTTC
>TRBJ2-2|-|TRBV6-2/TRBV6-3|-
CASSASRRNTGELFF
TGTGCCAGCAGCGCTAGCAGGCGGAACACCGGGGAGCTGTTTTTT
>TRBJ1-5|-|TRBV7-8|-
CASSFSGANQPQHF
TGTGCCAGCAGCTTCTCAGGCGCCAATCAGCCCCAGCATTTT
>TRBJ2-3|-|TRBV18|TRBD1
CASSPSTGPGGTQYF
TGTGCCAGCTCACCTTCGACAGGGCCAGGTGGTACGCAGTATTTT
>TRBJ2-1|-|TRBV9|TRBD2
CASSPTQRGAHNEQFF
TGTGCCAGCAGCCCTACTCAGCGGGGGGCCCACAATGAGCAGTTCTTC